The 18 T cell receptor beta chains given below trace back to one sample, sequenced in a study of blood T cell repertoires in COVID-19. Repertoires were generated with immunoSEQ multiplex PCR, while TCRdb's copy carries only in-frame clones and drops some. The table includes about 210,000 clones, 88% detected once. Sequenced material: peripheral blood. These receptors all come from a man in his late teens or twenties with active or convalescent COVID-19.

The rearrangement uses TRBV28 and TRBJ2-2; 9 positions match TRBD2. Trimming cost V 4 bases and J 4 bases; bases outside gene matches: 10. Germline CDR1 is MDHEN and CDR2 is SYDVKM. The CDR3 has 17 residues. This CDR3 is CASSSPAGGRGTGELFF. The CDR3 nucleotides are TGTGCCAGCAGTTCCCCAGCGGGAGGCCGGGGCACCGGGGAGCTGTTTTTT.

The V gene is TRBV30, the J gene TRBJ1-1; perhaps TRBD1 as D (5 bases). Looked up from germline, CDR1 is GTSNPN and CDR2 is SVGIG (reference sequence). CDR3 length: 15 residues. V was pared by 0 bases and J by 4 bases, with 15 bases between. The CDR3: CAWSVKRGTGTEAFF. The CDR3 region has the DNA TGTGCCTGGAGTGTAAAGCGGGGGACGGGCACTGAAGCTTTCTTT.

The chain joins TRBV4-2 to TRBJ1-6; the match to TRBD1 covers 8 bases. J lost 10 bases, V lost 0 bases, and 5 bases had no gene match. The germline CDR1 and CDR2 sequences are LGHNA and YNFKEQ. This CDR3 contains 15 residues. CDR3 region: CASSQDDRGESPLHF. CDR3 nucleotides: TGTGCCAGCAGCCAAGACGACAGGGGCGAGTCACCCCTCCACTTT.

V gene TRBV12-5 combines with J gene TRBJ1-2; D remains ambiguous. V was clipped by 3 bases and J by 8 bases, with 10 bases between them. CDR3 length: 12 residues. Germline V gene lookup returns CDR1 LGHNT and CDR2 FRNRAP. CDR3 DNA: TGTGCTAGTGGTTTCCTTTCCACAGGCTACACCTTC. Protein sequence: CASGFLSTGYTF.

The rearrangement links TRBV6-5 to TRBJ2-7, with D unresolved. The CDR3 spans 14 residues. Trimming took 5 bases from V and 5 from J, leaving 16 bases between them. Germline-derived CDR1 and CDR2 are MNHEY and SVGAGI. The CDR3, as DNA: TGTGCCAGCAGTCCTAGGCAGTGGTTCAACGAGCAGTACTTC. Translation: CASSPRQWFNEQYF.

The rearrangement uses TRBV19 and TRBJ2-7; 11 nucleotides align to TRBD1. The CDR3 extends over 14 amino acids. Trimming took 9 bases from V and 3 from J; bases not matched to a gene: 7. Germline V gives CDR1 LNHDA, CDR2 SQIVND (reference sequence). The chain's CDR3 is CASQEGQGVYEQYF. The CDR3 nucleotides read TGTGCCAGCCAGGAGGGACAGGGGGTCTACGAGCAGTACTTC.

The chain is built from TRBV5-4 and TRBJ2-3, with 12 bases fitting TRBD2. The V and J ends lost 4 bases and 3 bases, in that order; junction bases with no gene match: 3. The germline V gene has CDR1 SGHNT and CDR2 YYREEE (reference sequence). This CDR3 has 15 residues. The CDR3 loop is CASSLAGGWTDTQYF. The CDR3 DNA is TGTGCCAGCAGCCTAGCGGGGGGGTGGACAGATACGCAGTATTTT.

The chain recombines TRBV29-1 with TRBJ2-7; 11 bases match TRBD2. Germline loops: CDR1 SQVTM, CDR2 ANQGSEA. This CDR3 has 15 amino acids. Trimming at V came to 7 bases and at J to 4 bases, leaving 12 bases not matched to a gene. The CDR3 region is CSGTSGSSGSYEQYF. In DNA, the CDR3 is TGCAGCGGTACTAGCGGGAGTAGCGGGTCTTACGAGCAGTACTTC.

The rearrangement joins TRBV9 to TRBJ2-3, with TRBD1 as a possible D gene (5 bases). The V gene's germline CDR1 is SGDLS and CDR2 YYNGEE. CDR3 length equals 14 residues. Trimming left V 0 bases short and J 4 bases short, with 9 bases between. The CDR3 coding sequence is TGTGCCAGCAGCGTAGCAGGGCCCCCAGATACGCAGTATTTT. Translating gives CASSVAGPPDTQYF. Based on the CDR3 plus reference TRBV9 and TRBJ2-3, the full variable domain is DSGVTQTPKHLITATGQRVTLRCSPRSGDLSVYWYQQSLDQGLQFLIQYYNGEERAKGNILERFSAQQFPDLHSELNLSSLELGDSALYFCASSVAGPPDTQYFGPGTRLTVL.

This chain connects TRBV18 to TRBJ1-1; 7 nucleotides agree with TRBD1. There are 15 residues in the CDR3. Germline lookup yields CDR1 KGHSH and CDR2 LQKENI. V was clipped by 3 bases and J by 6 bases; unmatched bases: 10. Here the CDR3 DNA reads TGTGCCAGCTCACCCCAGACAGGGATTGACGCTGAAGCTTTCTTT. Translated, it gives CASSPQTGIDAEAFF.

The gene calls are TRBV5-8 and TRBJ2-7; 8 bases map to TRBD2. This CDR3 has 15 amino acids. V was clipped by 0 bases and J by 7 bases; unmatched bases: 9. Germline V gene data show CDR1 as SGHTS and CDR2 as YDEGEE. The CDR3 here is CASSLASAGVREQYF. The CDR3 coding sequence is TGTGCCAGCAGCTTGGCGTCAGCGGGAGTTCGGGAGCAGTACTTC.

This chain uses TRBV7-9 with TRBJ1-6, with D perhaps TRBD1 (6 bases). Per the germline V gene, CDR1 is SEHNR and CDR2 is FQNEAQ (reference sequence). The length of the CDR3 is 17 residues. V dropped 4 bases and J dropped 8 bases, with 21 bases sitting between them. The CDR3 DNA follows: TGTGCCAGCAGCTCTCCAACGTCACAGGGAATGGATTCACCCCTCCACTTT. Residues: CASSSPTSQGMDSPLHF.

As DNA, the CDR3 is TGTGCCAGCAGCCGAGGGGGTTTACAGCATCCGAACACTGAAGCTTTCTTT. It encodes CASSRGGLQHPNTEAFF. The chain recombines TRBV7-3 with TRBJ1-1, with TRBD1 as a possible D gene (6 bases). V lost 5 bases to trimming and J lost 1 base, with 20 bases between them. The CDR3 runs to 17 residues. Germline-derived CDR1 and CDR2 are SGHTA and FQGTGA.

This clone was found a few times. J is TRBJ1-1 and V is TRBV5-4; no reliable D call. Germline CDR1 and CDR2: SGHNT and YYREEE (reference sequence). This CDR3 comprises 12 residues. Trimming shortened V by 2 bases and J by 1 base, and 3 bases separated the two germline ends. The CDR3 loop is CASSFRNTEAFF. CDR3 sequence (DNA): TGTGCCAGCAGCTTCCGGAACACTGAAGCTTTCTTT.

The chain joins TRBV6-5 to TRBJ1-1; 7 bases match TRBD1. Losses at the gene ends were 4 bases for V and 5 bases for J; bases not matched to a gene: 4. CDR3 length: 13 residues. Germline lookup yields CDR1 MNHEY and CDR2 SVGAGI. The CDR3 is CASSSTGRTEAFF. The CDR3 DNA is TGTGCCAGCAGTTCGACAGGGCGGACTGAAGCTTTCTTT.

The chain couples TRBV2 to TRBJ1-4; D remains ambiguous. Trimming shortened V by 4 bases and J by 5 bases, and 11 bases separated the two germline ends. The CDR3 runs to 14 residues. Germline CDR1 reads SNHLY; CDR2 reads FYNNEI. CDR3 sequence: CASSGKESNEKLFF. DNA of the CDR3: TGTGCCAGCAGTGGTAAAGAGAGCAATGAAAAACTGTTTTTT.

The chain combines TRBV27 with TRBJ2-1; 9 bases agree with TRBD1. CDR1 and CDR2 from the germline V gene are MNHEY and SMNVEV (reference sequence). The trim removed 1 base at V and 5 bases at J, leaving 3 bases unmatched. The CDR3 totals 15 residues. The CDR3 DNA reads TGTGCCAGCAGTTTATGGGGACAGGGAGACAATGAGCAGTTCTTC. Its translation: CASSLWGQGDNEQFF.

The CDR3 region is CASSFYLGSGRMTDTQYF. CDR3 in DNA: TGTGCCAGCAGTTTTTATCTAGGTAGCGGGAGGATGACAGATACGCAGTATTTT. This chain links TRBV27 with TRBJ2-3; the match to TRBD2 covers 10 bases. Germline loops: CDR1 MNHEY, CDR2 SMNVEV (reference sequence). The CDR3 runs 18 residues. V lost 3 bases, J lost 3 bases, and 12 bases stayed unmatched.